This record concerns one TCR beta chain sequence. This clone showed up just once. Its antigen remains undetermined. Mismatch with germline at one junction end may stem from a read error. CDR1 and CDR2 were assigned from the germline V gene as SNHLY and FYNNEI. The CDR3 contains 13 residues, cysteine and phenylalanine counted. Only the CDR3 DNA stays, 39 bases, in frame from base 1. The sample comes from a study of technical replicates of blood from a handful of donors (dated by TCRdb to 2016 to 2017). Libraries were made using the immunoSEQ multiplex PCR assay. This immuneACCESS table, as held by TCRdb, lists in-frame sequences with V and J called but not all clones. Of the missing ones, under half trace to an unresolved V gene in checked studies; the others have no known cause. The sample includes about 67,000 clones, with roughly 98% observed a single time. Together, the top ten hold 0.16% of the sample.

Recombination connected TRBV2 to TRBJ2-7, with 7 bases matching TRBD1. The sequenced sample consisted of T cells isolated from PBMCs. The TCR comes from a human donor in good health. CDR3 reads: CAGNRQGSDEQYF. The sequenced DNA: TGTGCCGGCAACAGACAGGGCTCCGACGAGCAGTACTTC.